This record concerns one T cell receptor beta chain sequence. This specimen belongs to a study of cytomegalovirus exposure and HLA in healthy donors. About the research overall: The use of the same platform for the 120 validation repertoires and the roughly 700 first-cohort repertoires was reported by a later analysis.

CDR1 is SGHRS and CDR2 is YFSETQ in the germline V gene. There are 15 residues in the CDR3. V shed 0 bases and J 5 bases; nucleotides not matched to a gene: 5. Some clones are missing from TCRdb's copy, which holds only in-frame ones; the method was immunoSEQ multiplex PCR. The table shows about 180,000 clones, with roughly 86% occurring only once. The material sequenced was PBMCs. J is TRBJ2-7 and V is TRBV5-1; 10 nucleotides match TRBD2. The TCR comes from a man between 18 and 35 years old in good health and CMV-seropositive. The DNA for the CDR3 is TGCGCCAGCAGCTTGGCTAGCGGGGGTTTAAACGAGCAGTACTTC. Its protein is CASSLASGGLNEQYF.